The sequence of this T cell receptor beta chain was determined in a study of blood T cell repertoires in COVID-19. This table comes from immunoSEQ multiplex PCR, and its TCRdb copy is limited to in-frame clones, with some not included. The sample lists approximately 150,000 clones, roughly 86% occurring once. Trimming stripped 8 bases from V and 8 bases from J, with 21 bases between. The V gene's germline CDR1 is MNHEY and CDR2 SMNVEV (reference sequence). CDR3 size: 14 residues. This rearrangement joins TRBV27 to TRBJ1-2; D call uncertain. The sequenced sample was peripheral blood. The receptor's source is a woman aged 45-59 years with acute or convalescent COVID-19. The CDR3 bases are TGTGCCAGCTCGGATGCATCAATAAGCAGGGGCTACACCTTC. Translated: CASSDASISRGYTF.